These 20 T cell receptor beta chains originate from one sample sequenced in a study of CD8+CD57+ T cells in acquired aplastic anemia. Both TCR beta VDJ combination and CDR3 sequence profiling were carried out. Genomic DNA was the template for this profiling. Using its own MiXCR run on the reads, TCRdb lists one record per CDR3 protein. The table includes about 200,000 distinct CDR3 sequences, roughly 60% detected once. Selection for sequencing was limited to patients who had shown CD8+CD57+ cell expansion by flow cytometry. Sequenced: sorted CD4+, CD8+, or CD8+CD57+ T cells (not recorded which) from PBMCs. Receptors were obtained from a human donor with aplastic anemia.

The rearrangement links TRBV5-5 to TRBJ1-6, with 10 bases aligning to TRBD1. This CDR3 has 14 residues. After removal of 4 bases from V and 9 bases from J, the junction contained 4 bases not matched to a gene. Germline V lookup: CDR1 SGHKS, CDR2 YYEKEE (reference sequence). The DNA for the CDR3 is TGTGCCAGCAGCCAGACAGGGGGCCCTTCACCCCTCCACTTT. This gives the protein CASSQTGGPSPLHF.

The chain combines TRBV5-8 with TRBJ1-6; D not resolved. From germline, CDR1 is SGHTS and CDR2 YDEGEE. V was cut by 0 bases and J by 9 bases, with 4 bases left in between. This CDR3 has 12 amino acids. The CDR3 region has the DNA TGTGCCAGCAGCTTGGATCCTTCACCCCTCCACTTT. Protein: CASSLDPSPLHF. Drawing the rest from reference TRBV5-8 and TRBJ1-6, the complete variable domain is EAGVTQSPTHLIKTRGQQATLRCSPISGHTSVYWYQQALGLGLQFLLWYDEGEERNRGNFPPRFSGRQFPNYSSELNVNALELEDSALYLCASSLDPSPLHFGNGTRLTVT.

This clonotype was seen a handful of times. The chain is built from TRBV12-3 or TRBV12-4 and TRBJ1-3; 8 nucleotides agree with TRBD1. The CDR3 consists of 16 residues. The J segment lost 14 bases and the V segment lost 6 bases, leaving 21 bases of the junction unmatched. CDR3 residues: CASRQTPGQAGNILYF. For the CDR3, the DNA is TGTGCCAGCAGACAAACTCCGGGACAGGCTGGAAACATCCTATATTTT.

Notes on this clonotype: Sequence at one end of the junction differs from germline and may be a read error. The chain employs TRBV9 and TRBJ2-7, with D perhaps TRBD2 (6 bases). The CDR3 loop spans 16 amino acids. CDR1 is SGDLS, CDR2 YYNGEE, per germline. CDR3 in amino acids: CASSQEVGTLFYEQYF. Here the CDR3 DNA reads TGCGCCAGCAGCCAAGAAGTAGGGACTTTGTTCTACGAGCAGTACTTC.

The chain couples TRBV2 to TRBJ2-7, with 7 bases aligning to TRBD1. The CDR3 runs to 13 residues. Unmatched junction bases numbered 9, after V lost 7 bases and J lost 6 bases. In germline, CDR1 is SNHLY, CDR2 FYNNEI. Here the CDR3 DNA reads TGTGCCAGCAAGACAGGGCAGTTGGTCGAGCAGTACTTC. It yields the protein CASKTGQLVEQYF. Based on the CDR3 plus reference TRBV2 and TRBJ2-7, the full variable domain is EPEVTQTPSHQVTQMGQEVILRCVPISNHLYFYWYRQILGQKVEFLVSFYNNEISEKSEIFDDQFSVERPDGSNFTLKIRSTKLEDSAMYFCASKTGQLVEQYFGPGTRLTVT.

This clonotype has a handful of counts. The J gene is TRBJ2-3, the V gene TRBV12-3 or TRBV12-4; D is possibly TRBD1 or TRBD2 (6 bases each). This CDR3 has 15 residues. Trimming took off 5 bases at V and 3 bases at J, with 15 bases between the two ends. The CDR3 DNA is TGTGCCAGCAGTCCCCGGGGGCGGGAAACAGATACGCAGTATTTT. It is translated as CASSPRGRETDTQYF.

This clonotype was counted ten times or more. The CDR3 reads CASSFSRAHEQYF. As DNA, the CDR3 is TGTGCCAGCAGTTTCTCCAGGGCCCACGAGCAGTACTTC. The chain links TRBV12-3 or TRBV12-4 to TRBJ2-7; D may be TRBD1 (5 bases). V was shortened by 3 bases and J by 5 bases, with 11 bases between the two germline ends. CDR3 size: 13 residues.

This clonotype came up a few times. The chain links TRBV10-2 to TRBJ2-7, with D tentatively TRBD1 (6 bases). CDR3 size: 14 residues. V lost 0 bases and J lost 2, with 8 bases in between. Germline V lookup: CDR1 WSHSY, CDR2 SAAADI. The CDR3 sequence: CASSESWGPYEQYF. CDR3 DNA: TGCGCCAGCAGTGAGTCTTGGGGGCCCTACGAGCAGTACTTC.

This clonotype was detected once. The chain links TRBV7-2 to TRBJ2-3; 10 bases are shared with TRBD2. V lost 4 bases and J lost 1; bases outside the gene matches: 5. The CDR3 runs 16 residues. Germline values: CDR1 SGHTA, CDR2 FQGNSA. The chain's CDR3 is CASSYGTSAGTDTQYF. CDR3 bases: TGTGCCAGCAGCTACGGGACTAGCGCCGGCACAGATACGCAGTATTTT.

The rearrangement links TRBV5-1 to TRBJ2-7, with a possible D match to TRBD2 (5 bases). Germline values: CDR1 SGHRS, CDR2 YFSETQ. This CDR3 has 14 residues. Trimming shortened V by 4 bases and J by 0 bases, and 11 bases separated the two germline ends. The CDR3 DNA sequence: TGCGCCAGCAGCACGACGGGGTCCTCCTACGAGCAGTACTTC. Its translation: CASSTTGSSYEQYF. The whole variable domain, filled in from reference TRBV5-1 and TRBJ2-7, reads KAGVTQTPRYLIKTRGQQVTLSCSPISGHRSVSWYQQTPGQGLQFLFEYFSETQRNKGNFPGRFSGRQFSNSRSEMNVSTLELGDSALYLCASSTTGSSYEQYFGPGTRLTVT.

In this sample, this clonotype turned up once. CDR3 DNA sequence: TGTGCCAGTCTATCCGGGACAGGGGTTCATGGCTACACCTTC. Translated, it gives CASLSGTGVHGYTF. The genes are TRBV25-1 and TRBJ1-2, with TRBD1 matching 10 bases. The CDR3 has 14 amino acids. Germline-derived CDR1 and CDR2 are MGHDK and SYGVNS. The J segment lost 6 bases and the V segment lost 9 bases, leaving 10 bases of the junction unmatched.

This sequence joins TRBV2 and TRBJ1-5, with D possibly matching TRBD1 (6 bases). Trimming removed 6 bases from V and 0 bases from J, with 12 bases in between. The CDR3 consists of 15 residues. CDR1 is SNHLY and CDR2 is FYNNEI in the germline V gene. The CDR3, as DNA: TGTGCCAGCAGGTACAGGGAGTCTAGCAATCAGCCCCAGCATTTT. Protein product: CASRYRESSNQPQHF.

The chain recombines TRBV7-9 with TRBJ2-2, with D hard to call. The germline CDR1 and CDR2 sequences are SEHNR and FQNEAQ (reference sequence). The CDR3 consists of 15 residues. The V end was cut by 5 bases, the J end by 0 bases, with 10 bases between. The CDR3 coding sequence is TGTGCCAGCAGCCCTCTAATAACGAACACCGGGGAGCTGTTTTTT. Its protein product is CASSPLITNTGELFF. The variable domain in full, with the rest retrieved from reference TRBV7-9 and TRBJ2-2, is DTGVSQNPRHKITKRGQNVTFRCDPISEHNRLYWYRQTLGQGPEFLTYFQNEAQLEKSRLLSDRFSAERPKGSFSTLEIQRTEQGDSAMYLCASSPLITNTGELFFGEGSRLTVL.

There are many counts of this clonotype. The chain is built from TRBV6-5 and TRBJ1-6; the D is unclear. Germline loops: CDR1 MNHEY, CDR2 SVGAGI. This CDR3 comprises 17 residues. V shed 0 bases and J shed 7 bases, with 16 bases lying between them. Here the CDR3 reads CASSYSSPGISNSPLHF. The CDR3 DNA follows: TGTGCCAGCAGTTACTCTTCCCCGGGCATCTCCAATTCACCCCTCCACTTT.

DNA for the CDR3: TGCAGTGCTAGTGCCGGGGGCGACTATGGCTACACCTTC. This sequence encodes CSASAGGDYGYTF. The J gene is TRBJ1-2, the V gene TRBV20-1, with a possible D match to TRBD1 (6 bases). The CDR3 covers 13 residues. V gave up 3 bases and J gave up 3 bases, with 11 bases separating them. Germline CDR1 DFQATT, CDR2 SNEGSKA (reference sequence).

In the case of this clonotype: At one boundary the junction diverges from the germline segment, which might be a read error. V and J are TRBV7-3 and TRBJ2-5; possibly TRBD2 for D (6 bases). Germline V CDR1 and CDR2: SGHTA, FQGTGA. This CDR3 contains 15 residues. The CDR3 sequence is CASSVTTRVQETQYF. The CDR3 DNA is TGTGCCAGCAGCGTAACGACTAGGGTCCAAGAGACCCAGTACTTC.

The J gene is TRBJ2-5, the V gene TRBV5-4; the D gene is possibly TRBD1 (5 bases). The CDR3 is made up of 15 amino acids. Trimming took off 4 bases at V and 2 bases at J, with 15 bases between the two ends. Germline V lookup: CDR1 SGHNT, CDR2 YYREEE (reference sequence). DNA of the CDR3: TGTGCCAGCAGCCCCCGAGTGACAGATCAAGAGACCCAGTACTTC. Its protein product is CASSPRVTDQETQYF.

V gene TRBV20-1 combines with J gene TRBJ2-3; TRBD2 might be the D (5 bases). With 3 bases removed from V and 5 bases from J, the gap between germline ends came to 9 bases. Germline V lookup: CDR1 DFQATT, CDR2 SNEGSKA (reference sequence). There are 12 residues in the CDR3. CDR3 in amino acids: CSARELGDTQYF. CDR3 coding DNA: TGCAGTGCTAGGGAACTAGGAGATACGCAGTATTTT.

A word on this clonotype: One end of the junction is discordant with germline, which a read error may explain. The chain employs TRBV7-2 and TRBJ2-5; D is possibly TRBD1 or TRBD2 (6 bases each). The germline V gene encodes CDR1 SGHTA and CDR2 FQGNSA. The CDR3 totals 13 residues. Here the CDR3 DNA reads TGTGCCAGCAACTTAGGGGGGCAAGAGACCCAGTACTTC. This gives the protein CASNLGGQETQYF.

J is TRBJ2-1 and V is TRBV25-1; either TRBD1 or TRBD2 may supply D (5 bases each). This CDR3 has 17 residues. Trimming took 2 bases from V and 6 from J, leaving 20 bases between them. From germline, CDR1 is MGHDK and CDR2 SYGVNS. CDR3 DNA sequence: TGTGCCAGCAGTGAAACTGATCGTGAGGGGCCTTCCAATGAGCAGTTCTTC. It is translated as CASSETDREGPSNEQFF.